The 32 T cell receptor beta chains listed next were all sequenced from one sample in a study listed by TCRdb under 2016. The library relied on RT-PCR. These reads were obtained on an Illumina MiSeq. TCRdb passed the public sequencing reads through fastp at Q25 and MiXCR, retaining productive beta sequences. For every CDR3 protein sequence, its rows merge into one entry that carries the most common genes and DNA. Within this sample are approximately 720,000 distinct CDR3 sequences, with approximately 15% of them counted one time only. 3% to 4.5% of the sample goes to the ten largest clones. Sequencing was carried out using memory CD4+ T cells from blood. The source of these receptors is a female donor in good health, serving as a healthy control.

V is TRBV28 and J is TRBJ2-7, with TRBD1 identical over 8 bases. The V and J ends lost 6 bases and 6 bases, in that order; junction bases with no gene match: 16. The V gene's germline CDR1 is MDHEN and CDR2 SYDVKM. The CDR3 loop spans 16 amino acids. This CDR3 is CASRPPVDRVKSEQYF. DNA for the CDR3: TGTGCCAGCAGACCCCCTGTGGACAGGGTAAAATCCGAGCAGTACTTC.

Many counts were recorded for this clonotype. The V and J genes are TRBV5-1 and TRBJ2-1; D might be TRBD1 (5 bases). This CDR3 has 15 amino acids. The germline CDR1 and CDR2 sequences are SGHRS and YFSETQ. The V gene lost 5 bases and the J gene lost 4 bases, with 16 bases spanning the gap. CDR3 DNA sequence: TGCGCCAGCAGTGGCGGTGACAGCCGTTACAATGAGCAGTTCTTC. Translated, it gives CASSGGDSRYNEQFF.

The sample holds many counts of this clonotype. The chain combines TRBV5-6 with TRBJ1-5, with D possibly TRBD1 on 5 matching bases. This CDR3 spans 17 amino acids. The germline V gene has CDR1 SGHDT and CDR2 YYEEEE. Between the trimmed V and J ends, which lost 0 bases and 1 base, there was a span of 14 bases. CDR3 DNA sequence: TGTGCCAGCAGCTTGGGGGGGTTAAGGGTCAGCAATCAGCCCCAGCATTTT. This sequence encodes CASSLGGLRVSNQPQHF.

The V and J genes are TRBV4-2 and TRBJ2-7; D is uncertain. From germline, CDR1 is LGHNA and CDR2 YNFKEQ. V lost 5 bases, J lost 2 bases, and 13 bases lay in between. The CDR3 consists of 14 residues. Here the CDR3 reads CASSASVTAYEQYF. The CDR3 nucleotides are TGTGCCAGCAGCGCGTCCGTCACCGCCTACGAGCAGTACTTC.

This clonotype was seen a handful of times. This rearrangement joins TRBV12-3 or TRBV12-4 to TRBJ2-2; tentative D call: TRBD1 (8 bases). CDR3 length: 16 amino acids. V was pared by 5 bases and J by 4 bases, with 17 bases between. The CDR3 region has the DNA TGTGCCAGCAGTCCCCGACAGGGGAGGGTCACCGGGGAGCTGTTTTTT. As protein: CASSPRQGRVTGELFF.

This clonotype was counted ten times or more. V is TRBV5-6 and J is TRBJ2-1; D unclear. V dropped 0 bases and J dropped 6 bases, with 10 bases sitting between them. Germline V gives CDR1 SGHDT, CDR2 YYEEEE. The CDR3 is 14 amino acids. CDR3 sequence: CASSLVFGSNEQFF. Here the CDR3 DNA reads TGTGCCAGCAGCTTGGTATTCGGGTCCAATGAGCAGTTCTTC.

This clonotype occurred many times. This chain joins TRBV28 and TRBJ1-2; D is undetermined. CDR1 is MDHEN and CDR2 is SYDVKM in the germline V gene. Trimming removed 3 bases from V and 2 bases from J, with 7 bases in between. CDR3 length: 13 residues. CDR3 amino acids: CASSFGRNYGYTF. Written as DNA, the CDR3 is TGTGCCAGCAGTTTTGGCAGAAACTATGGCTACACCTTC.

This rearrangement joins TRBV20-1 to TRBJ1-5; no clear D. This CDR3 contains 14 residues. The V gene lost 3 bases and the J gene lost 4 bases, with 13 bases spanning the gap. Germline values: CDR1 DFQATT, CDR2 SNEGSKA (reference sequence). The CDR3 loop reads CSARDWKINQPQHF. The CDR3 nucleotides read TGCAGTGCTAGGGACTGGAAAATTAATCAGCCCCAGCATTTT.

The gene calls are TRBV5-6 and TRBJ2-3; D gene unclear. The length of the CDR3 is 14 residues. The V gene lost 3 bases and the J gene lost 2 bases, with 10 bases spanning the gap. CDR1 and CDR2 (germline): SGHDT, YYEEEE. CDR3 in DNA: TGTGCCAGCAGCTCCTACTTCTACACAGATACGCAGTATTTT. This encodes CASSSYFYTDTQYF.

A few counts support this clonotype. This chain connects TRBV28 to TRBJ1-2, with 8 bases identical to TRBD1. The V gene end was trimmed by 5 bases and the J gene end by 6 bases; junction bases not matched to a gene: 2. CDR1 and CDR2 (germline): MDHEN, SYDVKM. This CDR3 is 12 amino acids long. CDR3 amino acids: CASSAQGDGYTF. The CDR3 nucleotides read TGTGCCAGCAGTGCACAGGGGGATGGCTACACCTTC.

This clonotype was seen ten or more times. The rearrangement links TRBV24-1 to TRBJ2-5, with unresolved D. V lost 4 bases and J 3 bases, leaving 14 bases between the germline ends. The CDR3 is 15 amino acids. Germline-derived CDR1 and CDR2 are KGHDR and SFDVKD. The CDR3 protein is CATSDPRQGKETQYF. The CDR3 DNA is TGTGCCACCAGTGACCCTCGGCAAGGGAAAGAGACCCAGTACTTC.

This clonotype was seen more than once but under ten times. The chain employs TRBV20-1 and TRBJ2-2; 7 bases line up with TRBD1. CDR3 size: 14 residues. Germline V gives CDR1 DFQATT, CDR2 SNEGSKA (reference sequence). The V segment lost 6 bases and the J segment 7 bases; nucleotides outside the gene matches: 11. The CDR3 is CSAAGAGGHGELFF. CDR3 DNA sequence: TGCAGTGCAGCCGGGGCAGGGGGACACGGGGAGCTGTTTTTT.

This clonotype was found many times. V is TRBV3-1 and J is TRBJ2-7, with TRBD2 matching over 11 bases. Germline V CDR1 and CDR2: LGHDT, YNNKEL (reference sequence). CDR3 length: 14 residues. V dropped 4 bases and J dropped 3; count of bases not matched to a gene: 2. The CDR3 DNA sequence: TGTGCCAGCAGCCCCGGGACTAGCGGCTACGAGCAGTACTTC. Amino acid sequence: CASSPGTSGYEQYF.

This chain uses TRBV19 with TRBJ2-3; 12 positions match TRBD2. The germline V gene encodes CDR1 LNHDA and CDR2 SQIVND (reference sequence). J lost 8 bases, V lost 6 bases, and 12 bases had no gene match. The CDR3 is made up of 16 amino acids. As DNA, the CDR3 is TGTGCCAGTAGCAGACAACTAGCGGGAGGCTCGGGTACGCAGTATTTT. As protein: CASSRQLAGGSGTQYF. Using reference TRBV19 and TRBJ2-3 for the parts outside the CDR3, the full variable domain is DGGITQSPKYLFRKEGQNVTLSCEQNLNHDAMYWYRQDPGQGLRLIYYSQIVNDFQKGDIAEGYSVSREKKESFPLTVTSAQKNPTAFYLCASSRQLAGGSGTQYFGPGTRLTVL.

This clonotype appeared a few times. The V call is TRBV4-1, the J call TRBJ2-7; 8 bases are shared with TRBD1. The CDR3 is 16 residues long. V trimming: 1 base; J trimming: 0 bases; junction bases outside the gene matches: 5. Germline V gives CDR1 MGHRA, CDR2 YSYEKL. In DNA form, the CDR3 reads TGCGCCAGCAGCCAAGTTCCCACAGGGGGCTCCTACGAGCAGTACTTC. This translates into CASSQVPTGGSYEQYF.

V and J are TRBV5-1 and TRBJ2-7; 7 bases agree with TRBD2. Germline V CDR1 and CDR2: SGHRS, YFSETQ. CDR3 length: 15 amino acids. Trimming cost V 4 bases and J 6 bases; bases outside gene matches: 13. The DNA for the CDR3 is TGCGCCAGCAGCAGCACCCGTACTAGCGTTGCCGAGCAGTACTTC. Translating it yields CASSSTRTSVAEQYF. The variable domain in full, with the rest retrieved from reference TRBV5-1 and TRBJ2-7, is KAGVTQTPRYLIKTRGQQVTLSCSPISGHRSVSWYQQTPGQGLQFLFEYFSETQRNKGNFPGRFSGRQFSNSRSEMNVSTLELGDSALYLCASSSTRTSVAEQYFGPGTRLTVT.

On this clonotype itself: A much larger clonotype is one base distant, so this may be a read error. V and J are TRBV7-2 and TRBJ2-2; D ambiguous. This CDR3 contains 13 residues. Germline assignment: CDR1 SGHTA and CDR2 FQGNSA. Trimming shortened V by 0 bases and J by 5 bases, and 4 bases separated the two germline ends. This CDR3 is CASSLAQTGELFF. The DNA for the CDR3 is TGTGCCAGCAGCTTAGCCCAAACCGGGGAGCTGTTTTTT.

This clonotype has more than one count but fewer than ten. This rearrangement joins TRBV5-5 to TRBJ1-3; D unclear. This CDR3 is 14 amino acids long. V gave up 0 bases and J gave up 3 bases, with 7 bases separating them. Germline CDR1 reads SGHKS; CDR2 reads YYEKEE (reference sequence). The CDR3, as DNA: TGTGCCAGCAGCTTGGCGGATAATGGAAACACCATATATTTT. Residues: CASSLADNGNTIYF. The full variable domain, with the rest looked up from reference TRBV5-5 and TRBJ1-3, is DAGVTQSPTHLIKTRGQQVTLRCSPISGHKSVSWYQQVLGQGPQFIFQYYEKEERGRGNFPDRFSARQFPNYSSELNVNALLLGDSALYLCASSLADNGNTIYFGEGSWLTVV.

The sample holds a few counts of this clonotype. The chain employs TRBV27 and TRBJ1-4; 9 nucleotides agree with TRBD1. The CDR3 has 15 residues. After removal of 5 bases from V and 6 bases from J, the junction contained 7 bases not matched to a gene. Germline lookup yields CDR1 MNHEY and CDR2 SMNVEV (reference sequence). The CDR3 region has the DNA TGTGCCAGCAGTCCACCGGGACAGGGTGATGAAAAACTGTTTTTT. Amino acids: CASSPPGQGDEKLFF.

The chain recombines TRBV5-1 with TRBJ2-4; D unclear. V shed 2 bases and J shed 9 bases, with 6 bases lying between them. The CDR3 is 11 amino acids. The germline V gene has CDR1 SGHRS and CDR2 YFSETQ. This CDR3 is CASSFDSIQYF. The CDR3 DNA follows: TGCGCCAGCAGCTTCGATAGCATTCAGTACTTC.

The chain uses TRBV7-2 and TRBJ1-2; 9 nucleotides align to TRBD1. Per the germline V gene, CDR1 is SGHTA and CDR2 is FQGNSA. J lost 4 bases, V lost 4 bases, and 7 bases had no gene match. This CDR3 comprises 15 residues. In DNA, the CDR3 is TGTGCCAGCAGCTCACCGGGACAGGGCTTCTATGGCTACACCTTC. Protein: CASSSPGQGFYGYTF.

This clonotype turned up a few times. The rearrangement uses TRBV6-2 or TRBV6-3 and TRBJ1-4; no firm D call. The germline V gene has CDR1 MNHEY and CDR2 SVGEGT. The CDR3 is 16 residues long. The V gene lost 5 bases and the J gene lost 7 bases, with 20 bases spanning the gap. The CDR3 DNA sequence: TGTGCCAGCAGTGACGGTAAGGGAGGAGGCGGTGAAAAACTGTTTTTT. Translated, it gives CASSDGKGGGGEKLFF.

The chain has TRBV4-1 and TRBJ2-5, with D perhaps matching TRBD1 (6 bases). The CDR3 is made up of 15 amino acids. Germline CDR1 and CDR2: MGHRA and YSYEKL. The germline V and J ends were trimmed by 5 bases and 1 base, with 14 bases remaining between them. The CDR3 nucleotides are TGCGCCAGCAGCATATCCCGGACAGTCCAAGAGACCCAGTACTTC. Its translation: CASSISRTVQETQYF.

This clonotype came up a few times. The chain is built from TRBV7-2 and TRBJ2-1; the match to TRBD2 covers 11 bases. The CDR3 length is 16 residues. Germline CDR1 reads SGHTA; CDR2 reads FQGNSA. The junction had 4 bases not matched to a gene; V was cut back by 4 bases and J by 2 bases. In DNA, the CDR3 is TGTGCCAGCAGCTCGGGACTAGCGGTTGCCTACAATGAGCAGTTCTTC. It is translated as CASSSGLAVAYNEQFF.

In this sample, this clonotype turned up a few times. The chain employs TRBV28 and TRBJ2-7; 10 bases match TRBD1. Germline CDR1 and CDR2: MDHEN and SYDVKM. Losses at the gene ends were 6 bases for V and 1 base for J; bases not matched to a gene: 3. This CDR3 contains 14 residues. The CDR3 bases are TGTGCCAGCAGGGGACAGGGGATGTCCTACGAGCAGTACTTC. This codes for CASRGQGMSYEQYF.

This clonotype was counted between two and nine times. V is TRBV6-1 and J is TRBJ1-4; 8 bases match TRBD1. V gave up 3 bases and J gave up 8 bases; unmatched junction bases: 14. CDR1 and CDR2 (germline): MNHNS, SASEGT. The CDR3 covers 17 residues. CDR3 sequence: CASSDLLPQGAREKLFF. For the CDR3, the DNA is TGTGCCAGCAGTGACCTACTTCCTCAGGGGGCGCGGGAAAAACTGTTTTTT.

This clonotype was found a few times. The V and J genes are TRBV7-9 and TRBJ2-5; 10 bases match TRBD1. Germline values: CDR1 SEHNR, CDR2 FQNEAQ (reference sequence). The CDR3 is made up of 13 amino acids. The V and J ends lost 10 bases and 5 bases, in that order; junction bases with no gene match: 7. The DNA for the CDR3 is TGTGCCAAGACAGGGGGCGAAGGGGAGACCCAGTACTTC. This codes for CAKTGGEGETQYF.

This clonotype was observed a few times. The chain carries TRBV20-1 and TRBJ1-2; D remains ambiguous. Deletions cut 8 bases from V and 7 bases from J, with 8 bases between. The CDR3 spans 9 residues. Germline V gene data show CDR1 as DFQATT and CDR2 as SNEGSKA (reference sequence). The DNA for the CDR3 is TGCAGTCCCCGCCCTGGCTACACCTTC. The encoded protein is CSPRPGYTF.

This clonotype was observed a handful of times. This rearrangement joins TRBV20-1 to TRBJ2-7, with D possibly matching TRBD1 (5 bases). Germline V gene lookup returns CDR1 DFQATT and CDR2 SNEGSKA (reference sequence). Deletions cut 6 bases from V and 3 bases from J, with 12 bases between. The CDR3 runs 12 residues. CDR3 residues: CSASTDSYEQYF. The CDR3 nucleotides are TGCAGTGCCTCGACCGACAGCTACGAGCAGTACTTC.

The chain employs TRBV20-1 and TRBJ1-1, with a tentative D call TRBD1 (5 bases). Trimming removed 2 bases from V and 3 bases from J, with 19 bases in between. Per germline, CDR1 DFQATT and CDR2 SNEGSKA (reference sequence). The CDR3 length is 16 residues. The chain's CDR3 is CSARTYSGGGYTEAFF. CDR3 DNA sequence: TGCAGTGCTAGAACGTACTCCGGGGGAGGCTACACTGAAGCTTTCTTT.

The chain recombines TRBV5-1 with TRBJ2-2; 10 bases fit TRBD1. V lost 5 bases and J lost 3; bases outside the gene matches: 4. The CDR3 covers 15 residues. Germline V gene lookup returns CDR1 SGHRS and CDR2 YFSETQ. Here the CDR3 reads CASRVTGGDTGELFF. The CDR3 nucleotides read TGCGCCAGCAGGGTGACAGGGGGCGACACCGGGGAGCTGTTTTTT.

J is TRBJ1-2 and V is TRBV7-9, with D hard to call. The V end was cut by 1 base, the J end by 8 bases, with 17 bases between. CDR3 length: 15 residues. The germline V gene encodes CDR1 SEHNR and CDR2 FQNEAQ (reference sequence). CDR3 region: CASSLGDVTGRGYTF. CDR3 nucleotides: TGTGCCAGCAGCTTAGGAGACGTGACCGGGCGGGGCTACACCTTC. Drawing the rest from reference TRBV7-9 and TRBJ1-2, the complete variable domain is DTGVSQNPRHKITKRGQNVTFRCDPISEHNRLYWYRQTLGQGPEFLTYFQNEAQLEKSRLLSDRFSAERPKGSFSTLEIQRTEQGDSAMYLCASSLGDVTGRGYTFGSGTRLTVV.